These 32 T cell receptor beta chains originate from one sample sequenced in a study of T cell responses to AZD1222 COVID-19 vaccine (dated by TCRdb to the early 2020s). The protocol used for the library was the immunoSEQ multiplex PCR assay. TCRdb's version of the immuneACCESS table is confined to in-frame rearrangements and falls short of the full clone set. An unresolved V gene accounts for under half of the shortfall where checked; the remainder is of unknown origin. Recorded for this sample are 120,000 to 150,000 clones; 85% to 95% of them occurred a single time. The ten most abundant clones make up 1.5% to 2% of the sample. In the paper's terms, the time point label means: baseline before first vaccination. The sequencing used peripheral blood, collected on day 0 of AZD1222 vaccination. The source of these receptors is an adult in good health.

The chain uses TRBV4-2 and TRBJ2-7, with a weak D call TRBD2 (6 bases). The ends were cut back, 3 bases at V and 4 bases at J, with 13 bases in the middle. CDR1 is LGHNA, CDR2 YNFKEQ, per germline. There are 14 residues in the CDR3. The CDR3 DNA reads TGTGCCAGCAGCCAGTCCGGGAGCGGGTACGAGCAGTACTTC. It yields the protein CASSQSGSGYEQYF.

The chain couples TRBV27 to TRBJ2-7, with a tentative D call TRBD1 (5 bases). The CDR3 covers 13 residues. Trimming left V 4 bases short and J 0 bases short, with 7 bases between. The germline V gene has CDR1 MNHEY and CDR2 SMNVEV (reference sequence). The CDR3 nucleotides are TGTGCCAGCAGTTCGCAGGGCTCCTACGAGCAGTACTTC. Its translation is CASSSQGSYEQYF.

The gene calls are TRBV19 and TRBJ2-7; 10 bases agree with TRBD2. The CDR3 contains 15 residues. The germline V gene has CDR1 LNHDA and CDR2 SQIVND (reference sequence). V gave up 5 bases and J gave up 1 base; unmatched junction bases: 5. The DNA for the CDR3 is TGTGCCAGTAGTTCCCTAGCGGGGGCTTCCTACGAGCAGTACTTC. It is translated as CASSSLAGASYEQYF. Using reference TRBV19 and TRBJ2-7 for the parts outside the CDR3, the full variable domain is DGGITQSPKYLFRKEGQNVTLSCEQNLNHDAMYWYRQDPGQGLRLIYYSQIVNDFQKGDIAEGYSVSREKKESFPLTVTSAQKNPTAFYLCASSSLAGASYEQYFGPGTRLTVT.

Written as DNA, the CDR3 is TGTGCCAGCAGTGGCGGACGCAGGAGCTCTGGAAACACCATATATTTT. Its translation is CASSGGRRSSGNTIYF. The chain joins TRBV6-1 to TRBJ1-3; no definite D call. Germline V gene lookup returns CDR1 MNHNS and CDR2 SASEGT. With 4 bases removed from V and 0 bases from J, the gap between germline ends came to 13 bases. CDR3 length: 16 residues.

V is TRBV7-9 and J is TRBJ2-2; tentative D call: TRBD1 (5 bases). The V and J ends lost 2 bases and 5 bases respectively, with 9 bases between them. The CDR3 length is 14 residues. The V gene's germline CDR1 is SEHNR and CDR2 FQNEAQ (reference sequence). The CDR3 DNA reads TGTGCCAGCAGCTTAACCAGGGTGACCGGGGAGCTGTTTTTT. It codes for CASSLTRVTGELFF.

The chain couples TRBV18 to TRBJ2-3; tentatively, D is TRBD2 (6 bases). CDR1 is KGHSH, CDR2 LQKENI, per germline. The CDR3 extends over 15 amino acids. The V end lost 5 bases, the J end lost 2 bases, and 14 bases lay between the germline ends. This chain's CDR3 is CASSAFSGDTDTQYF. The CDR3 nucleotides are TGTGCCAGCTCAGCCTTCTCGGGAGACACAGATACGCAGTATTTT. The full variable domain, with the rest looked up from reference TRBV18 and TRBJ2-3, is NAGVMQNPRHLVRRRGQEARLRCSPMKGHSHVYWYRQLPEEGLKFMVYLQKENIIDESGMPKERFSAEFPKEGPSILRIQQVVRGDSAAYFCASSAFSGDTDTQYFGPGTRLTVL.

The J gene is TRBJ2-5, the V gene TRBV11-2, with 15 bases fitting TRBD2. In germline, CDR1 is SGHAT, CDR2 FQNNGV. Trimming cost V 5 bases and J 4 bases; bases outside gene matches: 5. The CDR3 runs to 16 residues. The CDR3 nucleotides read TGTGCCAGCAGCCCTGGACTAGCGGGGGGGCCAGAGACCCAGTACTTC. Amino acid sequence: CASSPGLAGGPETQYF.

The chain carries TRBV11-2 and TRBJ2-2; possible D gene TRBD2, 7 bases. V dropped 4 bases and J dropped 3 bases, with 21 bases sitting between them. Germline assignment: CDR1 SGHAT and CDR2 FQNNGV. The CDR3 consists of 18 residues. CDR3 bases: TGTGCCAGCAGCTCCTTCAGGGGTAAACGGGAGGACACCGGGGAGCTGTTTTTT. Amino acids: CASSSFRGKREDTGELFF.

The rearrangement joins TRBV14 to TRBJ1-1; D is ambiguous. The CDR3 runs to 12 residues. V lost 5 bases and J 6 bases, leaving 10 bases between the germline ends. Germline CDR1 reads SGHDN; CDR2 reads FVKESK. The CDR3 sequence is CASSFSPPEAFF. As DNA, the CDR3 is TGTGCCAGCAGCTTCTCCCCACCTGAAGCTTTCTTT.

This clone occurred once. The chain combines TRBV12-3 or TRBV12-4 with TRBJ2-3; D is uncertain. Trimming pared 6 bases from V and 0 bases from J, leaving 7 bases between. The CDR3 is 13 amino acids. The CDR3 is CASRSTSTDTQYF. Here the CDR3 DNA reads TGTGCCAGCAGGTCGACGAGCACAGATACGCAGTATTTT.

This chain uses TRBV9 with TRBJ1-6, with TRBD1 as a possible D gene (5 bases). The CDR3 extends over 15 amino acids. V dropped 4 bases and J dropped 8 bases, with 16 bases sitting between them. Looked up from germline, CDR1 is SGDLS and CDR2 is YYNGEE. CDR3 residues: CASSRPGPRHSPLHF. The CDR3 bases are TGTGCCAGCAGCCGCCCGGGGCCCCGGCATTCACCCCTCCACTTT.

The chain links TRBV5-1 to TRBJ2-3, with 7 bases matching TRBD2. Germline-derived CDR1 and CDR2 are SGHRS and YFSETQ. The CDR3 is made up of 12 amino acids. The V gene end was trimmed by 7 bases and the J gene end by 2 bases; junction bases not matched to a gene: 1. The CDR3 DNA sequence: TGCGCCAGCCGGGACTACACAGATACGCAGTATTTT. Amino acids: CASRDYTDTQYF.

This chain uses TRBV27 with TRBJ2-1; possible D gene TRBD1, 6 bases. The CDR3 loop spans 14 amino acids. Germline CDR1 reads MNHEY; CDR2 reads SMNVEV (reference sequence). V was pared by 3 bases and J by 2 bases, with 8 bases between. CDR3 sequence: CASSFQGPYNEQFF. The CDR3 bases are TGTGCCAGCAGTTTCCAGGGGCCCTACAATGAGCAGTTCTTC.

The V gene is TRBV29-1, the J gene TRBJ2-5; perhaps TRBD2 as D (6 bases). The germline V gene has CDR1 SQVTM and CDR2 ANQGSEA. The length of the CDR3 is 12 residues. V was pared by 4 bases and J by 7 bases, with 13 bases between. CDR3 nucleotide sequence: TGCAGCGTTGCATCGGGAGATGGGACCCAGTACTTC. Residues: CSVASGDGTQYF.

Here the CDR3 reads CASRNSGTENSPLHF. In DNA, the CDR3 is TGTGCCAGCAGAAATTCCGGGACAGAGAATTCACCCCTCCACTTT. The chain uses TRBV2 and TRBJ1-6, with 7 bases that match TRBD1. Germline lookup yields CDR1 SNHLY and CDR2 FYNNEI. V dropped 6 bases and J dropped 7; count of bases not matched to a gene: 9. This CDR3 has 15 residues.

The chain uses TRBV2 and TRBJ2-6, with D uncertain. Germline V gives CDR1 SNHLY, CDR2 FYNNEI. This CDR3 region has 19 residues. V was clipped by 6 bases and J by 0 bases, with 21 bases between them. CDR3 residues: CASRYGWPLGNSGANVLTF. In DNA form, the CDR3 reads TGTGCCAGCAGGTACGGGTGGCCGCTGGGTAACTCTGGGGCCAACGTCCTGACTTTC.

A word on this clone: A junction boundary mismatches the germline segment, possibly from a read error. The V call is TRBV9, the J call TRBJ2-3, with D tentatively TRBD2 (5 bases). This CDR3 region has 12 residues. CDR1 is SGDLS and CDR2 is YYNGEE in the germline V gene. CDR3 amino acids: CASSVSKGTQYF. The CDR3 DNA reads as TGTGCCAGTAGCGTTAGCAAGGGTACGCAGTATTTT.

The rearrangement joins TRBV6-5 to TRBJ2-1, with D perhaps TRBD2 (5 bases). The CDR3 totals 14 residues. Germline lookup yields CDR1 MNHEY and CDR2 SVGAGI. Trimming cost V 0 bases and J 4 bases, with 7 bases left between them. The CDR3 coding sequence is TGTGCCAGCAGTTACTCCATAGCGTACAATGAGCAGTTCTTC. It encodes CASSYSIAYNEQFF.

The chain has TRBV18 and TRBJ2-2, with D tentatively TRBD1 (6 bases). The CDR3 is 15 residues long. Germline CDR1 and CDR2: KGHSH and LQKENI. Trimming shortened V by 4 bases and J by 3 bases, and 12 bases separated the two germline ends. Here the CDR3 reads CASSLQQGDTGELFF. The DNA of the CDR3 is TGTGCCAGCTCACTCCAACAGGGTGACACCGGGGAGCTGTTTTTT.

In the case of this clone: Other DNA sequences in this sample translate to the same CDR3. This rearrangement joins TRBV7-9 to TRBJ1-5, with D unresolved. This CDR3 has 13 amino acids. Germline CDR1 reads SEHNR; CDR2 reads FQNEAQ (reference sequence). Trimming shortened V by 5 bases and J by 4 bases, and 9 bases separated the two germline ends. CDR3 protein: CASSRTGNQPQHF. The CDR3 DNA sequence: TGTGCCAGCAGCAGAACCGGGAATCAGCCCCAGCATTTT. The full variable domain, with the rest looked up from reference TRBV7-9 and TRBJ1-5, is DTGVSQNPRHKITKRGQNVTFRCDPISEHNRLYWYRQTLGQGPEFLTYFQNEAQLEKSRLLSDRFSAERPKGSFSTLEIQRTEQGDSAMYLCASSRTGNQPQHFGDGTRLSIL.

This chain connects TRBV7-9 to TRBJ1-2; D not resolved. V shed 5 bases and J shed 6 bases, with 13 bases lying between them. In germline, CDR1 is SEHNR, CDR2 FQNEAQ (reference sequence). The CDR3 spans 13 residues. As DNA, the CDR3 is TGTGCCAGCAGCCCCTTAACTGGAAATGGCTACACCTTC. This gives the protein CASSPLTGNGYTF.

The rearrangement joins TRBV6-5 to TRBJ1-2; possibly TRBD1 for D (5 bases). Looked up from germline, CDR1 is MNHEY and CDR2 is SVGAGI. The CDR3 is 15 residues long. Trimming pared 9 bases from V and 0 bases from J, leaving 17 bases between. The CDR3 region is CASGFGHPTNYGYTF. In DNA, the CDR3 is TGTGCCAGTGGTTTCGGACACCCAACTAACTATGGCTACACCTTC.

The chain recombines TRBV6-5 with TRBJ1-2; 7 positions match TRBD1. The length of the CDR3 is 16 residues. Germline assignment: CDR1 MNHEY and CDR2 SVGAGI. V lost 4 bases and J lost 1; bases outside the gene matches: 9. The CDR3 is CASSSLGGGGNYGYTF. As DNA, the CDR3 is TGTGCCAGCAGTTCCTTGGGAGGGGGCGGTAACTATGGCTACACCTTC.

This chain uses TRBV5-1 with TRBJ1-5; TRBD1 matches at 8 bases. CDR1 is SGHRS, CDR2 YFSETQ, per germline. The CDR3 is made up of 15 amino acids. V was pared by 2 bases and J by 4 bases, with 5 bases of the junction left unmatched. The CDR3 is CASSFGQGLNQPQHF. For the CDR3, the DNA is TGCGCCAGCAGCTTTGGACAGGGCCTAAATCAGCCCCAGCATTTT.

This clone is a singleton in its sample. The V and J genes are TRBV29-1 and TRBJ1-1; D remains ambiguous. V lost 8 bases to trimming and J lost 5 bases, with 27 bases between them. Germline assignment: CDR1 SQVTM and CDR2 ANQGSEA. CDR3 length: 16 residues. CDR3 in DNA: TGCAGCCTTGCTTATGCAGGCTCAATGAAAGGAACTGAAGCTTTCTTT. Amino acid sequence: CSLAYAGSMKGTEAFF.

The chain joins TRBV7-9 to TRBJ1-2, with a tentative D call TRBD1 (6 bases). V was clipped by 1 base and J by 4 bases, with 7 bases between them. Germline CDR1 is SEHNR and CDR2 is FQNEAQ (reference sequence). This CDR3 spans 13 amino acids. The CDR3 spells CASSLGTVYGYTF. For the CDR3, the DNA is TGTGCCAGCAGCTTAGGGACAGTCTATGGCTACACCTTC.

The gene calls are TRBV19 and TRBJ2-7; the D gene is possibly TRBD2 (6 bases). CDR1 is LNHDA, CDR2 SQIVND, per germline (reference sequence). Trimming took off 3 bases at V and 0 bases at J, with 9 bases between the two ends. This CDR3 has 14 amino acids. CDR3 nucleotides: TGTGCCAGTAGTATCGGAGGGAACTCCTACGAGCAGTACTTC. Protein sequence: CASSIGGNSYEQYF.

This chain uses TRBV9 with TRBJ2-1; 7 bases align to TRBD2. This CDR3 contains 15 residues. Germline CDR1 is SGDLS and CDR2 is YYNGEE. V was pared by 4 bases and J by 3 bases, with 7 bases of the junction left unmatched. The CDR3: CASSQTGTNYNEQFF. The CDR3 DNA sequence: TGTGCCAGCAGCCAGACCGGGACTAACTACAATGAGCAGTTCTTC.

V gene TRBV6-1 combines with J gene TRBJ1-5, with D unresolved. Germline CDR1 and CDR2: MNHNS and SASEGT. V shed 4 bases and J shed 0 bases, with 16 bases lying between them. The CDR3 loop spans 17 amino acids. CDR3 in amino acids: CASSASFTRYSNQPQHF. Written as DNA, the CDR3 is TGTGCCAGCAGTGCCTCGTTTACACGGTATAGCAATCAGCCCCAGCATTTT.

This clone was counted many times. The rearrangement joins TRBV29-1 to TRBJ2-7; TRBD2 matches at 9 bases. The CDR3 totals 15 residues. CDR1 SQVTM and CDR2 ANQGSEA come from the germline V gene. V gave up 3 bases and J gave up 0 bases; unmatched junction bases: 6. The CDR3 DNA is TGCAGCGTTGATCTAGCGGGGCGCGACTCCTACGAGCAGTACTTC. It is translated as CSVDLAGRDSYEQYF.

This clone was seen once. Here the CDR3 reads CASSPAGQGLIETQYF. The CDR3 DNA is TGTGCCAGCAGCCCCGCGGGTCAGGGGTTGATAGAGACCCAGTACTTC. This chain joins TRBV5-4 and TRBJ2-5, with a possible D match to TRBD1 (6 bases). Germline values: CDR1 SGHNT, CDR2 YYREEE (reference sequence). V shed 4 bases and J shed 4 bases, with 20 bases lying between them. This CDR3 comprises 16 residues.

This chain joins TRBV6-6 and TRBJ2-3; 8 bases agree with TRBD2. Trimming removed 6 bases from V and 1 base from J; junction bases left unmatched: 0. The germline V gene has CDR1 MNHNY and CDR2 SVGAGI (reference sequence). The CDR3 is made up of 13 amino acids. DNA of the CDR3: TGTGCCAGCAGCGGGAGGGGCACAGATACGCAGTATTTT. Residues: CASSGRGTDTQYF.